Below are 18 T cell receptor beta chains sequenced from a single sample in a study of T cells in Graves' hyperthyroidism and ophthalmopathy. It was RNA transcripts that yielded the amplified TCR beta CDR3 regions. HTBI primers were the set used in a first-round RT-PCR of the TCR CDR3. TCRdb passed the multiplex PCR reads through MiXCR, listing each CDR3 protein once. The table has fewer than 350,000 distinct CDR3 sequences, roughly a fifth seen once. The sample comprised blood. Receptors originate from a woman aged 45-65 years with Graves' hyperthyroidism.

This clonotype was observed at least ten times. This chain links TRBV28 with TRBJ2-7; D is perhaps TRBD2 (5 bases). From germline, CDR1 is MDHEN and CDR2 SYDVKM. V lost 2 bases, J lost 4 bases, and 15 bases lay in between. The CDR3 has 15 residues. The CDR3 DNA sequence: TGTGCCAGCAGTTTAGCGGGTGTTCGGACTTACGAGCAGTACTTC. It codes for CASSLAGVRTYEQYF.

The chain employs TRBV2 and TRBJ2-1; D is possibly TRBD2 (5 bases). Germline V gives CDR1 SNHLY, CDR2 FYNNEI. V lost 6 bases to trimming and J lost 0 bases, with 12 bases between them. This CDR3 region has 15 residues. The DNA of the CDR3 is TGTGCCAGCAGGATGGACTCCAGCTCCTACAATGAGCAGTTCTTC. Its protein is CASRMDSSSYNEQFF.

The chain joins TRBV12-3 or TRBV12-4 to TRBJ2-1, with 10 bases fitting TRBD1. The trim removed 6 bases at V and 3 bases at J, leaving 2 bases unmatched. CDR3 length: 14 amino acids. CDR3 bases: TGTGCCAGCAGAGGGGACAGGGGCTACAATGAGCAGTTCTTC. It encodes CASRGDRGYNEQFF.

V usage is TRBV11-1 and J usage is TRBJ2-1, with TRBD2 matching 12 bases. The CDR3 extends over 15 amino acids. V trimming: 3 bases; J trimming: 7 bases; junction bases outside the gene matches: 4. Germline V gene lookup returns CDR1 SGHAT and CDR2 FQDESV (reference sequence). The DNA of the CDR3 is TGTGCCAGCAGCTTTGGACTAGCGGGGCGTAATGAGCAGTTCTTC. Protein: CASSFGLAGRNEQFF.

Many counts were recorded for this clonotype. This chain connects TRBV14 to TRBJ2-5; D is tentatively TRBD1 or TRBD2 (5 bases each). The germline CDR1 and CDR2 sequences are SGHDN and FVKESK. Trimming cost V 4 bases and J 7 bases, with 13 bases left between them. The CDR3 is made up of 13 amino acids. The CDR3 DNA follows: TGTGCCAGCAGCCCCCGGGCTGGGGGGACCCAGTACTTC. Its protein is CASSPRAGGTQYF. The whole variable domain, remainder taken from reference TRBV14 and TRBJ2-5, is EAGVTQFPSHSVIEKGQTVTLRCDPISGHDNLYWYRRVMGKEIKFLLHFVKESKQDESGMPNNRFLAERTGGTYSTLKVQPAELEDSGVYFCASSPRAGGTQYFGPGTRLLVL.

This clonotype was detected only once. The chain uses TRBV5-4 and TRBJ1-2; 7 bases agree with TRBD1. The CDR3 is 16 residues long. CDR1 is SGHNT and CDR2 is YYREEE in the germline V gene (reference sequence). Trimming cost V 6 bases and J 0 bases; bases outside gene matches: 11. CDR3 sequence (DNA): TGTGCCAGCACATCCCCCGCGGGACAGACTAACTATGGCTACACCTTC. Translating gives CASTSPAGQTNYGYTF.

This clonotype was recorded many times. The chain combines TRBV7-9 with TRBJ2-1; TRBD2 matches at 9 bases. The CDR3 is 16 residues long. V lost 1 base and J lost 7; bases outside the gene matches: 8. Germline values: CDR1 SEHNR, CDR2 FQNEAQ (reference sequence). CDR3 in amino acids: CASSLVGAGGPNEQFF. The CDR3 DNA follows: TGTGCCAGCAGCTTAGTCGGCGCGGGAGGGCCGAATGAGCAGTTCTTC.

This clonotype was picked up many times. CDR3 amino acids: CSTTGPRFGRRNEQFF. The CDR3 DNA reads as TGCAGTACTACAGGGCCTCGTTTCGGGAGGCGGAATGAGCAGTTCTTC. This chain links TRBV20-1 with TRBJ2-1, with D perhaps matching TRBD2 (7 bases). CDR3 length equals 16 residues. V was cut by 8 bases and J by 7 bases, with 27 bases left in between. CDR1 and CDR2 from the germline V gene are DFQATT and SNEGSKA (reference sequence).

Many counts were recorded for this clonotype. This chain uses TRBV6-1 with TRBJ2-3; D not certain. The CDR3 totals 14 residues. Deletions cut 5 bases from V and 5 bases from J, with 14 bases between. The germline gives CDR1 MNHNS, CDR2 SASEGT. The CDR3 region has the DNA TGTGCCAGCAGTTACCCAAGTGCCGGAGATACGCAGTATTTT. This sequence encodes CASSYPSAGDTQYF.

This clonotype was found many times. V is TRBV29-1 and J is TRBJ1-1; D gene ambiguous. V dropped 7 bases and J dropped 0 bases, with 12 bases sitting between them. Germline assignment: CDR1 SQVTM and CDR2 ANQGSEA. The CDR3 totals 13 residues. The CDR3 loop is CSGSGRLNTEAFF. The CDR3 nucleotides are TGCAGCGGGAGCGGGAGATTGAACACTGAAGCTTTCTTT.

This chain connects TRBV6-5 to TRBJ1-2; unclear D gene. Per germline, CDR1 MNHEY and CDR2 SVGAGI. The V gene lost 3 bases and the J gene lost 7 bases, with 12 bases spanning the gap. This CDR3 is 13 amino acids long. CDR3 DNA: TGTGCCAGCAGTTATGTGAGGGCAGGTGGCTACACCTTC. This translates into CASSYVRAGGYTF.

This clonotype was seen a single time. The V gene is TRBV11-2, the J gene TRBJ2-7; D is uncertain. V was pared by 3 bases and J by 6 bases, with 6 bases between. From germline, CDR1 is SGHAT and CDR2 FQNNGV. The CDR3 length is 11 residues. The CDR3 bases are TGTGCCAGCAGCTTGGTGGCCGAGCAGTACTTC. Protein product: CASSLVAEQYF.

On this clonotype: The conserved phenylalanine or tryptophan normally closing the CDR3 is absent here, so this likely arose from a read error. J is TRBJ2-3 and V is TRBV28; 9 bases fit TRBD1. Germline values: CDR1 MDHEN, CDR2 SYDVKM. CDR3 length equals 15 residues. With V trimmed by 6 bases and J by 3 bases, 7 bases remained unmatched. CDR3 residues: CASRPPGQGTDTQYL. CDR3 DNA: TGTGCCAGCAGGCCCCCGGGACAGGGTACAGATACGCAGTATCTT.

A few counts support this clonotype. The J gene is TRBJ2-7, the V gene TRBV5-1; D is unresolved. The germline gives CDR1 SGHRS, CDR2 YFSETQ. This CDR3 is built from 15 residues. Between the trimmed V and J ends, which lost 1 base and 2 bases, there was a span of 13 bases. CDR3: CASSLMADPAYEQYF. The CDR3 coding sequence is TGCGCCAGCAGCTTGATGGCAGATCCCGCCTACGAGCAGTACTTC.

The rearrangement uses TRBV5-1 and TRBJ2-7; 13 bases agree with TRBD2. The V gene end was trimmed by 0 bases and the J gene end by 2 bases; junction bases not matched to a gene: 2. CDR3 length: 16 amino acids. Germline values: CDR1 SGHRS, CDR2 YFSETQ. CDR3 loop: CASSLGTSGGAYEQYF. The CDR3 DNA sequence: TGCGCCAGCAGCTTGGGGACTAGCGGGGGAGCCTACGAGCAGTACTTC.

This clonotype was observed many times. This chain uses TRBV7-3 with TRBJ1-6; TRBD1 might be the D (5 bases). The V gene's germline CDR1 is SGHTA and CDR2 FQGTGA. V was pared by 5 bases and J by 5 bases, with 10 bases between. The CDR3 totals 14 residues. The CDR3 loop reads CASSVGTNNSPLHF. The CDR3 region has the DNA TGTGCCAGCAGCGTCGGGACTAATAATTCACCCCTCCACTTT.

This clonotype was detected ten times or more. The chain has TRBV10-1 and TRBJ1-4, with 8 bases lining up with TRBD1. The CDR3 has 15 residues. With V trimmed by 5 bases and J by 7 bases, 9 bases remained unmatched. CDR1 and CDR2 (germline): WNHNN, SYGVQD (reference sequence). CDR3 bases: TGCGCCAGCAGTCCCGGACAGGGCGACAGTGAAAAACTGTTTTTT. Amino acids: CASSPGQGDSEKLFF.

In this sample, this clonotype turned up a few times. For the CDR3, the DNA is TGTGCCAGCAGTGGACTAGCGACCACCTACAATGAGCAGTTCTTC. As protein: CASSGLATTYNEQFF. The V gene is TRBV6-2 or TRBV6-3, the J gene TRBJ2-1, with 9 bases lining up with TRBD2. The CDR3 length is 15 residues. From germline, CDR1 is MNHEY and CDR2 SVGEGT. V shed 5 bases, J shed 2 bases, and the junction held 4 bases outside the gene matches.